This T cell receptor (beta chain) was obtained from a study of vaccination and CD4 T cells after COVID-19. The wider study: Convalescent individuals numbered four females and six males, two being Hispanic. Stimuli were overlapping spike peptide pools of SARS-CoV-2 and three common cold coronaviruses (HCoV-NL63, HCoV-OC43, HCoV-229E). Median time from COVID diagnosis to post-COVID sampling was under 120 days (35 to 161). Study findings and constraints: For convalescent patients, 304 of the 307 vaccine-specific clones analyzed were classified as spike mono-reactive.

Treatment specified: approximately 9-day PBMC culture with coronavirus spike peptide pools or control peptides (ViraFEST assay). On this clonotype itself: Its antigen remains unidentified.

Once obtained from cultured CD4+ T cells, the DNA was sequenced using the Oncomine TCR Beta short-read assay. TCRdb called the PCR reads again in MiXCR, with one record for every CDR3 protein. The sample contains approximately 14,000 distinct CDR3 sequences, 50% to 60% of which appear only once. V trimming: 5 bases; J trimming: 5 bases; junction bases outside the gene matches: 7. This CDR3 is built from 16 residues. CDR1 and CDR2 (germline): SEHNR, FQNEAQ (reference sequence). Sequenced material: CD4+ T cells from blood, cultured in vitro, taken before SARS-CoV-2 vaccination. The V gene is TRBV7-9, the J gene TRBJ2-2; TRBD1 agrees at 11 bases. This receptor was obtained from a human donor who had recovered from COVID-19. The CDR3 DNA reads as TGTGCCAGCAGCCCCCGGACAGGGGGCTTGACCGGGGAGCTGTTTTTT. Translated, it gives CASSPRTGGLTGELFF.